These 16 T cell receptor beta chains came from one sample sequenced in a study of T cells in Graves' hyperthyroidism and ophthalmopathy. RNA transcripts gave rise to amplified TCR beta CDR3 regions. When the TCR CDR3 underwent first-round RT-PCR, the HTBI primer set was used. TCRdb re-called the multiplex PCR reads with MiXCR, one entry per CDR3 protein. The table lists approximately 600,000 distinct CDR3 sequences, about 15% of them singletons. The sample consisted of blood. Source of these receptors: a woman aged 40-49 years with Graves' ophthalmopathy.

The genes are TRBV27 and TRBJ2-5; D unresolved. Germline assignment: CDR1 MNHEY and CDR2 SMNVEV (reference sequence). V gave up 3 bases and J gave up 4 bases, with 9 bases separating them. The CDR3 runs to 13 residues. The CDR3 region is CASSFIGRETQYF. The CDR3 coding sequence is TGTGCCAGCAGTTTCATAGGGCGAGAGACCCAGTACTTC.

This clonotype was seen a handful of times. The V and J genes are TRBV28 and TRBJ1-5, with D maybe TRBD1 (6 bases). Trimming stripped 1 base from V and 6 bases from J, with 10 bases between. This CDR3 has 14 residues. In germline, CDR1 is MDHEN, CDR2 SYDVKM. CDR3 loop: CASSLFQGSQPQHF. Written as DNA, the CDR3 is TGTGCCAGCAGTTTATTCCAGGGGAGTCAGCCCCAGCATTTT.

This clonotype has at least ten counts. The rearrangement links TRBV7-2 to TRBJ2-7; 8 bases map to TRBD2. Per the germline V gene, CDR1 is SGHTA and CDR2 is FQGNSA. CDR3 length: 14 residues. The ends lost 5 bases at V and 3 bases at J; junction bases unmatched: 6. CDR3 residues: CASSLSGGDYEQYF. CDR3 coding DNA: TGTGCCAGCAGCCTAAGCGGGGGAGACTACGAGCAGTACTTC.

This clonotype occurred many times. CDR3 DNA: TGTGCCAGCAGCAGGTCCCAAGAGACCCAGTACTTC. Translation gives CASSRSQETQYF. The J gene is TRBJ2-5, the V gene TRBV18; D is ambiguous. Trimming cost V 8 bases and J 1 base, with 8 bases left between them. Germline CDR1 and CDR2: KGHSH and LQKENI. This CDR3 is 12 amino acids long.

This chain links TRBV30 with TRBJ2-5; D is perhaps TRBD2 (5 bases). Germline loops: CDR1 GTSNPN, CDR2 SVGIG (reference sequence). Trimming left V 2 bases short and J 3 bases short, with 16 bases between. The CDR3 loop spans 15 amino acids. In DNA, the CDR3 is TGTGCCTGGAGTCTAGGGAGTCCTTTGAAAGAGACCCAGTACTTC. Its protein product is CAWSLGSPLKETQYF.

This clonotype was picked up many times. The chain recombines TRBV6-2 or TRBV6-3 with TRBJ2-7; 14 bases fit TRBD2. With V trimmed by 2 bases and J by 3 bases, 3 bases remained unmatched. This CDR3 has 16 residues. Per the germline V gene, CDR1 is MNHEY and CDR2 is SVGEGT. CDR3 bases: TGTGCCAGCAGTTACGGGACTAGCGGGAGCTTCTACGAGCAGTACTTC. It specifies CASSYGTSGSFYEQYF.

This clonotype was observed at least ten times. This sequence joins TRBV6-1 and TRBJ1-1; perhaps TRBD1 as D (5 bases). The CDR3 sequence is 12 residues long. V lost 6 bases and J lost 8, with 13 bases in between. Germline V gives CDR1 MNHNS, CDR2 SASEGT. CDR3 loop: CASRRRGVEAFF. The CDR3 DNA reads TGTGCCAGCAGGCGGCGAGGGGTGGAAGCTTTCTTT.

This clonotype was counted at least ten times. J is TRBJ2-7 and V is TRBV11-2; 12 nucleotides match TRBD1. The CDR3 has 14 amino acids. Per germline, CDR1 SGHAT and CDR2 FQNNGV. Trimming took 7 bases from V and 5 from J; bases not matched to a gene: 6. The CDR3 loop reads CASTGTGGTNEQYF. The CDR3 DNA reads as TGTGCCAGCACCGGGACAGGGGGCACGAACGAGCAGTACTTC.

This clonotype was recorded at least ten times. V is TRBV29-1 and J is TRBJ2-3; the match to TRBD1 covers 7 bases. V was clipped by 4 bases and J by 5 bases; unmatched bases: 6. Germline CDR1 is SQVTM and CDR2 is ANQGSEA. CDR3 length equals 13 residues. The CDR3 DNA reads TGCAGCGTTGGCGAGGGGGCAGGAGATACGCAGTATTTT. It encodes CSVGEGAGDTQYF.

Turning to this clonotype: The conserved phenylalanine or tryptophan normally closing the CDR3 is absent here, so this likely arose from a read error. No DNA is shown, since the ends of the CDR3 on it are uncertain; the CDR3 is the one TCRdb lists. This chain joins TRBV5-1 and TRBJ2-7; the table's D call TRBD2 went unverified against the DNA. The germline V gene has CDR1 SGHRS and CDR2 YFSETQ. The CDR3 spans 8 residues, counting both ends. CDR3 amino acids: CASSELAG.

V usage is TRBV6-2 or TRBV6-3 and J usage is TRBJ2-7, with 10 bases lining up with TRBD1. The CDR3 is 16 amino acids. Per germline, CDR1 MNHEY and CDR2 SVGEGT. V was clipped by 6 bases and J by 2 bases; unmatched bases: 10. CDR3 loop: CASSQGQGFETYEQYF. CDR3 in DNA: TGTGCCAGCAGCCAGGGACAGGGGTTCGAGACCTACGAGCAGTACTTC.

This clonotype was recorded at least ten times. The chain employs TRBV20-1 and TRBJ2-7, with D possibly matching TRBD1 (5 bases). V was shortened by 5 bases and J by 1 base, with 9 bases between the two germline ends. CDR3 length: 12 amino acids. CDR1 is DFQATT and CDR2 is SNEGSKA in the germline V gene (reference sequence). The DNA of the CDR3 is TGCAGTGCTCCAGGGCGGTCCTACGAGCAGTACTTC. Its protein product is CSAPGRSYEQYF.

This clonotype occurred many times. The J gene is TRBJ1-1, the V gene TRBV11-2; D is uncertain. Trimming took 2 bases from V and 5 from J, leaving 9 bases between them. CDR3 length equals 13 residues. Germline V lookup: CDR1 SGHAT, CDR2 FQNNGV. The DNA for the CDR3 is TGTGCCAGCAGCTTAATAGATTGGACTGAAGCTTTCTTT. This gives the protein CASSLIDWTEAFF.

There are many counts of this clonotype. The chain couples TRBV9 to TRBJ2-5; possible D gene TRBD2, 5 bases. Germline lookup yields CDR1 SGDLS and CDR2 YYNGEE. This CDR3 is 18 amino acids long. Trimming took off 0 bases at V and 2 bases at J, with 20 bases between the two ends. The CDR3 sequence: CASSVGEPGPRGQETQYF. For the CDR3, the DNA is TGTGCCAGCAGCGTAGGAGAACCGGGCCCCCGAGGGCAAGAGACCCAGTACTTC.

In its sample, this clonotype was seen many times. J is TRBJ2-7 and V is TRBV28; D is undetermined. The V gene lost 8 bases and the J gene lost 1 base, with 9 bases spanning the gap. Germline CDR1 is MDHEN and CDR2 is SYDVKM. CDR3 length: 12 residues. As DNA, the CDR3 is TGTGCCAGCCGTACCGCTTCCTACGAGCAGTACTTC. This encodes CASRTASYEQYF.

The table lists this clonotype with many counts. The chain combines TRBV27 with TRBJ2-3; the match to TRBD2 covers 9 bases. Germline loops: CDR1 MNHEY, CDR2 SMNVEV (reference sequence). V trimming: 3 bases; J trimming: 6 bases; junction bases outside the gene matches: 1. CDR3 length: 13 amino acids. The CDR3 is CASSFGLADTQYF. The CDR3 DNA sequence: TGTGCCAGCAGTTTTGGACTAGCGGATACGCAGTATTTT.